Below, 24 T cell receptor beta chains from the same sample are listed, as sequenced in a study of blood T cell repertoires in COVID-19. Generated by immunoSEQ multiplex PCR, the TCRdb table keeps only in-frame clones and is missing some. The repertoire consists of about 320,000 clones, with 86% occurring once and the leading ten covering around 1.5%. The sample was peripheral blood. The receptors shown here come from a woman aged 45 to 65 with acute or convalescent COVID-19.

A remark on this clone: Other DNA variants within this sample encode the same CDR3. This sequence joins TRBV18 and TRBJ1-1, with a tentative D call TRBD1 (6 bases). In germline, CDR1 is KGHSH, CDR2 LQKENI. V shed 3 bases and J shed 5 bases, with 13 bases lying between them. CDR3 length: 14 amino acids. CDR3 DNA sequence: TGTGCCAGCTCACCCTCAACAGGGAATACTGAAGCTTTCTTT. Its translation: CASSPSTGNTEAFF.

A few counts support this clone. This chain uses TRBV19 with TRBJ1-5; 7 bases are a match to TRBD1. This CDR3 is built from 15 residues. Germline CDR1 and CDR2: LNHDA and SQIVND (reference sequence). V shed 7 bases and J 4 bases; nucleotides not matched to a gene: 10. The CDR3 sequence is CASTLNRGRNQPQHF. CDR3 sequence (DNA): TGTGCCAGTACCCTGAACAGGGGCCGAAATCAGCCCCAGCATTTT.

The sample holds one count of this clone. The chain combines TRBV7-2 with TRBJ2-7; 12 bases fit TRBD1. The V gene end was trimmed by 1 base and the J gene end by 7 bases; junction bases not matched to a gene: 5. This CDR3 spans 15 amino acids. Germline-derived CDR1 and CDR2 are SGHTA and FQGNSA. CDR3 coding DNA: TGTGCCAGCAGCTTAGTGGGACAGGGGGCGAGGGAGCAGTACTTC. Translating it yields CASSLVGQGAREQYF. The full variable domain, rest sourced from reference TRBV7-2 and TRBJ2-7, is GAGVSQSPSNKVTEKGKDVELRCDPISGHTALYWYRQSLGQGLEFLIYFQGNSAPDKSGLPSDRFSAERTGGSVSTLTIQRTQQEDSAVYLCASSLVGQGAREQYFGPGTRLTVT.

The CDR3 here is CASSLLVRGTEAFF. The CDR3 DNA is TGTGCCAGCAGTTTGTTGGTAAGGGGCACTGAAGCTTTCTTT. The gene calls are TRBV28 and TRBJ1-1; tentative D call: TRBD1 (5 bases). The CDR3 extends over 14 amino acids. V shed 3 bases and J shed 4 bases, with 12 bases lying between them. Germline V CDR1 and CDR2: MDHEN, SYDVKM.

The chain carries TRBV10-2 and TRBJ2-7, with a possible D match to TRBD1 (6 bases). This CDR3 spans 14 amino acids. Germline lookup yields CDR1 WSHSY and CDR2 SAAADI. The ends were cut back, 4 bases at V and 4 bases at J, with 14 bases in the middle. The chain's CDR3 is CASSVQGVGYEQYF. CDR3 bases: TGCGCCAGCAGTGTACAGGGAGTAGGTTACGAGCAGTACTTC.

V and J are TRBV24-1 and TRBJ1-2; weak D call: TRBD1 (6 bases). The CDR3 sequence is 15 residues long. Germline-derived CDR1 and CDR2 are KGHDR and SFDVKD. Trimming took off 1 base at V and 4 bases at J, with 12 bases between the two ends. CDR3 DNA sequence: TGTGCCACCAGTGATTTATGGCAGGGGTGCTATGGCTACACCTTC. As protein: CATSDLWQGCYGYTF.

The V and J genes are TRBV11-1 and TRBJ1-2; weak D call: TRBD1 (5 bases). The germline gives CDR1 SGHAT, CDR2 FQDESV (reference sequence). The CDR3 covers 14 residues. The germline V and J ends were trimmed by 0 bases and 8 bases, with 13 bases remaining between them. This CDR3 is CASSLAQNRLGYTF. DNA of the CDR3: TGTGCCAGCAGCTTAGCCCAGAACAGGCTCGGCTACACCTTC.

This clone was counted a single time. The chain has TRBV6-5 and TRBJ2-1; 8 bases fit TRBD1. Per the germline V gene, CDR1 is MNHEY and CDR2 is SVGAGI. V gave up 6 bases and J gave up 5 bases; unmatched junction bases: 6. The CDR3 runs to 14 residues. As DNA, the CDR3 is TGTGCCAGCAGGCAAAGGACAGGGAACAATGAGCAGTTCTTC. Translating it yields CASRQRTGNNEQFF.

The CDR3 region is CASSLDGGFGQPQHF. CDR3 in DNA: TGCGCCAGCAGCTTGGATGGGGGGTTTGGGCAGCCCCAGCATTTT. The chain joins TRBV5-1 to TRBJ1-5; tentative D call: TRBD1 (5 bases). The CDR3 is made up of 15 amino acids. Deletions cut 0 bases from V and 7 bases from J, with 14 bases between. CDR1 is SGHRS, CDR2 YFSETQ, per germline.

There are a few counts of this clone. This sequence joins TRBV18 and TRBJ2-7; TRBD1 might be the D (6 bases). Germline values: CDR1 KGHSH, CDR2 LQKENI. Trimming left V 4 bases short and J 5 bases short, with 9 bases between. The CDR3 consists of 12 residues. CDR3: CASSLNRDEQYF. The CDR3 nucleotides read TGTGCCAGCTCACTGAACAGGGACGAGCAGTACTTC.

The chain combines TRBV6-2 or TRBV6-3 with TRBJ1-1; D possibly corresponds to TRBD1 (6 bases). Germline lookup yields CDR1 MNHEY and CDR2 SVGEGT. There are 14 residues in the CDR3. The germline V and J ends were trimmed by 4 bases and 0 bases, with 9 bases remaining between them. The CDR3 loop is CASSWWDMNTEAFF. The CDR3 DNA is TGTGCCAGCAGTTGGTGGGACATGAACACTGAAGCTTTCTTT.

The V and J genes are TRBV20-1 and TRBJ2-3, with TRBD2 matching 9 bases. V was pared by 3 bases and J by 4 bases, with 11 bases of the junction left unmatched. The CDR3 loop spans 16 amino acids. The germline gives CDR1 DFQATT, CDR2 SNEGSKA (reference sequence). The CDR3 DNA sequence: TGCAGTGCTAGTACTCCAATTAGCGGGAGCCCAGATACGCAGTATTTT. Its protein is CSASTPISGSPDTQYF.

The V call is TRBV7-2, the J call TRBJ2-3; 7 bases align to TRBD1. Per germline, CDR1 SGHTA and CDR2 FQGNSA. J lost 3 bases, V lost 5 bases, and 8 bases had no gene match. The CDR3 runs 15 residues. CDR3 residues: CASSIRQGVTDTQYF. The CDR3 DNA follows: TGTGCCAGCAGCATCAGACAGGGTGTGACAGATACGCAGTATTTT.

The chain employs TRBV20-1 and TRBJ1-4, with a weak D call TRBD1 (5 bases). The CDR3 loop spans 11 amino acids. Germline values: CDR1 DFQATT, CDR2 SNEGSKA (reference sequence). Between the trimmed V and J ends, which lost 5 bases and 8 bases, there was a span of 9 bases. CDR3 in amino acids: CSASSGEKLFF. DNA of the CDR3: TGCAGTGCTTCCTCAGGGGAAAAACTGTTTTTT.

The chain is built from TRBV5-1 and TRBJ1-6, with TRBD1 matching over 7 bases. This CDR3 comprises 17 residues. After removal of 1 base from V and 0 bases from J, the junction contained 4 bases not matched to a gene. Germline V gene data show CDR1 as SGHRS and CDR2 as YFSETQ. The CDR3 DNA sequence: TGCGCCAGCAGCTTGATGGACAGGAGCTCCTATAATTCACCCCTCCACTTT. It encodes CASSLMDRSSYNSPLHF.

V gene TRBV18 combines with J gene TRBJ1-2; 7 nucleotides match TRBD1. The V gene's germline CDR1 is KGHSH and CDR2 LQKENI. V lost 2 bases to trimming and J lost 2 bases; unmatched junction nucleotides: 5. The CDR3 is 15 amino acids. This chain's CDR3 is CASSPSTGLNYGYTF. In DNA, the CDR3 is TGTGCCAGCTCACCATCGACAGGGTTAAACTATGGCTACACCTTC.

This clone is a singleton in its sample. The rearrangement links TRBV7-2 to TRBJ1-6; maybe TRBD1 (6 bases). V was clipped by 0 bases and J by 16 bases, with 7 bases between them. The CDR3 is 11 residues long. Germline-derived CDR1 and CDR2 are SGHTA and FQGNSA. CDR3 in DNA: TGTGCCAGCAGCTTAGCACAGGGTCTCCACTTT. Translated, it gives CASSLAQGLHF. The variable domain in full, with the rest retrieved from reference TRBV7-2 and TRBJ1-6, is GAGVSQSPSNKVTEKGKDVELRCDPISGHTALYWYRQSLGQGLEFLIYFQGNSAPDKSGLPSDRFSAERTGGSVSTLTIQRTQQEDSAVYLCASSLAQGLHFGNGTRLTVT.

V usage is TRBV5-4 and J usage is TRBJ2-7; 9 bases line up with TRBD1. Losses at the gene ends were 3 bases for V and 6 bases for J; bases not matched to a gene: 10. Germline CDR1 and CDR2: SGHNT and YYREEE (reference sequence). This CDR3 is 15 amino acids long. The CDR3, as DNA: TGTGCCAGCAGCTCCCGGGACAGGGTTTCTTCCGAGCAGTACTTC. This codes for CASSSRDRVSSEQYF.

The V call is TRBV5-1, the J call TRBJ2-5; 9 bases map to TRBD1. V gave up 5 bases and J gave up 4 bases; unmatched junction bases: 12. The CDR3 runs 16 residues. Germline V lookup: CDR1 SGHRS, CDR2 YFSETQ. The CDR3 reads CASRASGTGTSETQYF. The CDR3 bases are TGCGCCAGCAGGGCTTCCGGGACAGGGACATCAGAGACCCAGTACTTC. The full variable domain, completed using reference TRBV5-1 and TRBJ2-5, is KAGVTQTPRYLIKTRGQQVTLSCSPISGHRSVSWYQQTPGQGLQFLFEYFSETQRNKGNFPGRFSGRQFSNSRSEMNVSTLELGDSALYLCASRASGTGTSETQYFGPGTRLLVL.

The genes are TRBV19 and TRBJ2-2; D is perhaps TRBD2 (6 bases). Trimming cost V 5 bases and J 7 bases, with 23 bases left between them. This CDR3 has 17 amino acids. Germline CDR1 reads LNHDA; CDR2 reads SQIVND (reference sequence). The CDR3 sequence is CASSAEPGRTIRGELFF. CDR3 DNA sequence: TGTGCCAGTAGTGCCGAACCGGGACGGACTATCCGCGGGGAGCTGTTTTTT.

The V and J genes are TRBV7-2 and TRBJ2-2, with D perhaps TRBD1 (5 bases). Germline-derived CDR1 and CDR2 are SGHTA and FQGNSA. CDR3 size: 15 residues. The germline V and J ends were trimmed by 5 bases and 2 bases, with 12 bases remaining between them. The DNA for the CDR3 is TGTGCCAGCAGCCCTGGGGCGATTAACACCGGGGAGCTGTTTTTT. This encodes CASSPGAINTGELFF.

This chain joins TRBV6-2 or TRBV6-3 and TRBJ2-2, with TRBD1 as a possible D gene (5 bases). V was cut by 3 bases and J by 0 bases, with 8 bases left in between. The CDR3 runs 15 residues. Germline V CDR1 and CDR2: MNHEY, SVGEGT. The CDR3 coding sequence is TGTGCCAGCAGTTATGACAGCACGAACACCGGGGAGCTGTTTTTT. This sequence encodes CASSYDSTNTGELFF.

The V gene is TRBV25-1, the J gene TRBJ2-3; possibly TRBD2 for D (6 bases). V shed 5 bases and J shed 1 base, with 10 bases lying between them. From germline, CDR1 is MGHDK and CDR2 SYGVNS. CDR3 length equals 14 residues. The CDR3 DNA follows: TGTGCCAGCAGTAGGTGGGGGGGCACAGATACGCAGTATTTT. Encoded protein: CASSRWGGTDTQYF.

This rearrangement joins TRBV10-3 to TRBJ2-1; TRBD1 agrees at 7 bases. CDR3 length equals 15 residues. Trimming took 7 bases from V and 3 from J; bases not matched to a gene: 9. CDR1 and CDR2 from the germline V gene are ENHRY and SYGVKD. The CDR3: CAIKSDRVYYNEQFF. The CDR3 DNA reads TGTGCCATCAAGAGTGACAGGGTGTACTACAATGAGCAGTTCTTC.